A selection of T cell receptor beta chains follows, all from one sample in a study of blood T cell repertoires in COVID-19. Profiled with immunoSEQ multiplex PCR; TCRdb holds only in-frame clones, not every one. Among about 35,000 clones listed, 75% to 80% were seen once. The source material was peripheral blood. The receptors here all came from a human donor in a cohort sampled during active COVID-19. The CDR3 runs from the conserved cysteine through the conserved F or W. D genes are given only for firm matches. The listing skips clone size in some rows; elsewhere it reads once, few, many or a size class.

size: NA; J: TRBJ1-1; D: TRBD1; V: TRBV19; CDR3: CASSTGRDRALAFF; DNA: TGTGCCAGTAGTACGGGGCGGGACAGGGCTTTGGCTTTCTTT
size: NA; J: TRBJ2-4; D: TRBD2; V: TRBV29-1; CDR3: CSVFPQAGGSAKNIQYF; DNA: TGCAGCGTTTTTCCACAAGCGGGAGGCTCAGCCAAAAACATTCAGTACTTC
size: NA; J: TRBJ2-7; D: TRBD1; V: TRBV7-9; CDR3: CASTKDRGDPRERYEQYF; DNA: TGTGCCAGCACCAAGGACAGGGGTGACCCTCGGGAGCGTTACGAGCAGTACTTC
size: NA; J: TRBJ2-3; D: TRBD2; V: TRBV9; CDR3: CASSVATSSGGAADTQYF; DNA: TGTGCCAGCAGCGTAGCTACGTCGAGCGGGGGGGCTGCAGATACGCAGTATTTT
size: medium-sized; J: TRBJ1-2; D: NA; V: TRBV2; CDR3: CASSDTGIGISEDGYTF; DNA: TGTGCCAGCAGTGACACGGGGATAGGAATCAGTGAGGATGGCTACACCTTC
size: NA; J: TRBJ1-5; D: NA; V: TRBV15; CDR3: CATSREGGEYQPQHF; DNA: TGTGCCACCAGCAGAGAGGGGGGAGAATATCAGCCCCAGCATTTT
size: NA; J: TRBJ2-7; D: TRBD2; V: TRBV6-5; CDR3: CASRVNSGALGGQYF; DNA: TGTGCCAGCAGAGTAAATAGCGGGGCCCTAGGCGGGCAGTACTTC
size: NA; J: TRBJ1-1; D: NA; V: TRBV7-9; CDR3: CASSLDFNVGGTEAFF; DNA: TGTGCCAGCAGCTTAGACTTCAACGTGGGGGGCACTGAAGCTTTCTTT
size: NA; J: TRBJ2-7; D: NA; V: TRBV7-9; CDR3: CASSLRRGYEQYF; DNA: TGTGCCAGCAGCTTACGCAGGGGATACGAGCAGTACTTC
size: NA; J: TRBJ1-2; D: TRBD1; V: TRBV29-1; CDR3: CSVARTGSGYTF; DNA: TGCAGCGTTGCACGGACAGGGTCGGGCTACACCTTC
size: NA; J: TRBJ1-4; D: NA; V: TRBV5-4; CDR3: CASSLQLNEKLFF; DNA: TGTGCCAGCAGCTTGCAACTTAATGAAAAACTGTTTTTT